This entry lists 21 T cell receptor beta chains sequenced from one sample in a study of T-cell memory formation after mild COVID-19. MiXCR was run by TCRdb on the 5' RACE reads, yielding one entry per CDR3 protein. The table includes around 200,000 distinct CDR3 sequences, roughly 20% detected once. Sequencing was done on a sample of PBMCs or a T cell subset sorted from them (not recorded which). Receptor source: a man between 18 and 35 years old who had mild COVID-19 (a few samples of this study predate the infection). Cell type and time point are not known.

J is TRBJ1-2 and V is TRBV12-3 or TRBV12-4; no firm D call. This CDR3 has 12 amino acids. The V and J ends lost 7 bases and 3 bases respectively, with 9 bases between them. CDR3 protein: CASTTEYYGYTF. The CDR3 DNA reads as TGTGCCAGCACCACAGAGTACTATGGCTACACCTTC.

This clonotype was detected only a few times. V gene TRBV5-1 combines with J gene TRBJ1-4; D is perhaps TRBD1 (6 bases). The germline gives CDR1 SGHRS, CDR2 YFSETQ. V lost 0 bases and J 10 bases, leaving 10 bases between the germline ends. The CDR3 runs 13 residues. The CDR3 loop is CASSLERGGKLFF. CDR3 coding DNA: TGCGCCAGCAGCTTGGAAAGGGGGGGAAAACTGTTTTTT.

This clonotype was picked up many times. V is TRBV5-1 and J is TRBJ2-3; 9 bases match TRBD2. Germline lookup yields CDR1 SGHRS and CDR2 YFSETQ. V was pared by 7 bases and J by 1 base, with 4 bases of the junction left unmatched. This CDR3 contains 14 residues. DNA for the CDR3: TGCGCCAGCCAACCTAGCGGGGGCACAGATACGCAGTATTTT. Amino acids: CASQPSGGTDTQYF.

J is TRBJ2-7 and V is TRBV12-3 or TRBV12-4, with a possible D match to TRBD1 (8 bases). Trimming took off 5 bases at V and 4 bases at J, with 18 bases between the two ends. The CDR3 extends over 15 amino acids. The CDR3 spells CASSPRQGRGYEQYF. Written as DNA, the CDR3 is TGTGCCAGCAGTCCCCGACAGGGGCGGGGGTACGAGCAGTACTTC.

The DNA of the CDR3 is TGCGCCAGCAGCCTCCATGGGTTCTACGAGCAGTACTTC. Protein: CASSLHGFYEQYF. V and J are TRBV5-1 and TRBJ2-7; D not certain. Germline-derived CDR1 and CDR2 are SGHRS and YFSETQ. The CDR3 length is 13 residues. V shed 4 bases and J shed 3 bases, with 11 bases lying between them.

In its sample, this clonotype was seen a few times. The CDR3 is CAWALTGTGELFF. CDR3 DNA sequence: TGTGCCTGGGCGCTGACTGGGACCGGGGAGCTGTTTTTT. This chain joins TRBV30 and TRBJ2-2; D remains unclear. With 5 bases removed from V and 5 bases from J, the gap between germline ends came to 12 bases. This CDR3 contains 13 residues. Germline V lookup: CDR1 GTSNPN, CDR2 SVGIG (reference sequence).

The chain has TRBV6-5 and TRBJ2-7, with 10 bases matching TRBD2. Trimming took 7 bases from V and 7 from J; bases not matched to a gene: 7. The length of the CDR3 is 13 residues. Germline CDR1 MNHEY, CDR2 SVGAGI. The CDR3 DNA sequence: TGTGCCAGCACAGTCAGCGGGGGGGGAGAGCAGTACTTC. Protein sequence: CASTVSGGGEQYF.

The chain employs TRBV6-2 or TRBV6-3 and TRBJ2-4; D call uncertain. From germline, CDR1 is MNHEY and CDR2 SVGEGT. Trimming took off 4 bases at V and 0 bases at J, with 13 bases between the two ends. The CDR3 totals 16 residues. CDR3 bases: TGTGCCAGCAGTTCTGGACGGGCACTAGCCAAAAACATTCAGTACTTC. Amino acids: CASSSGRALAKNIQYF.

This clonotype was recorded at least ten times. The chain combines TRBV29-1 with TRBJ2-5, with TRBD2 as a possible D gene (6 bases). Germline values: CDR1 SQVTM, CDR2 ANQGSEA. This CDR3 spans 12 amino acids. Trimming removed 3 bases at V and 4 bases at J, with 9 bases between. In nucleotides, the CDR3 is TGCAGCGTTGATCGGGGAGGAGAGACCCAGTACTTC. Translation gives CSVDRGGETQYF. The variable domain in full, completed from reference TRBV29-1 and TRBJ2-5, reads SAVISQKPSRDICQRGTSLTIQCQVDSQVTMMFWYRQQPGQSLTLIATANQGSEATYESGFVIDKFPISRPNLTFSTLTVSNMSPEDSSIYLCSVDRGGETQYFGPGTRLLVL.

This clonotype was seen a handful of times. This CDR3 reads CASRQAYLGTGTVNSYEQYV. The CDR3 DNA is TGTGCCAGCAGGCAAGCCTACCTTGGCACCGGGACAGTTAACTCCTACGAGCAGTACGTC. The chain uses TRBV6-5 and TRBJ2-7, with TRBD1 identical over 7 bases. The V segment lost 6 bases and the J segment 0 bases; nucleotides outside the gene matches: 23. Germline loops: CDR1 MNHEY, CDR2 SVGAGI. The CDR3 sequence is 20 residues long.

With respect to this clonotype: The junction departs from germline at one end; a sequencing error may be responsible. This chain joins TRBV5-1 and TRBJ1-4; D is uncertain. The CDR3 consists of 14 residues. Germline V CDR1 and CDR2: SGHRS, YFSETQ. For the CDR3, the DNA is TGCGCCAGCAGCGAGGGAGGTACTAATGAAAAACTGCTTTTT. Its protein product is CASSEGGTNEKLLF.

This clonotype has more than one count but fewer than ten. This sequence joins TRBV5-5 and TRBJ2-3; TRBD2 is a possible D gene (5 bases). Germline values: CDR1 SGHKS, CDR2 YYEKEE (reference sequence). Trimming pared 4 bases from V and 1 base from J, leaving 13 bases between. The CDR3 is 15 residues long. The CDR3 DNA reads TGTGCCAGCAGCGCGATGGGAGCCGGCACAGATACGCAGTATTTT. Its protein product is CASSAMGAGTDTQYF. Looking up the rest from reference TRBV5-5 and TRBJ2-3 gives the full variable domain: DAGVTQSPTHLIKTRGQQVTLRCSPISGHKSVSWYQQVLGQGPQFIFQYYEKEERGRGNFPDRFSARQFPNYSSELNVNALLLGDSALYLCASSAMGAGTDTQYFGPGTRLTVL.

The V gene is TRBV6-1, the J gene TRBJ1-2; no clear D gene. V lost 11 bases, J lost 4 bases, and 20 bases lay in between. The CDR3 totals 14 residues. Per the germline V gene, CDR1 is MNHNS and CDR2 is SASEGT. The CDR3 coding sequence is TGTGCCCTGCAGGCTCTCCCTATTAGCTATGGCTACACCTTC. It translates to CALQALPISYGYTF.

In this sample, this clonotype turned up a few times. The chain employs TRBV11-2 and TRBJ1-4; 9 bases match TRBD1. Germline V lookup: CDR1 SGHAT, CDR2 FQNNGV. V shed 7 bases and J 4 bases; nucleotides not matched to a gene: 4. This CDR3 spans 14 amino acids. The CDR3 loop reads CASTQDRGNEKLFF. In nucleotides, the CDR3 is TGTGCCAGCACCCAGGACAGGGGTAATGAAAAACTGTTTTTT.

This clonotype was detected a few times. This chain connects TRBV18 to TRBJ1-2; 12 positions match TRBD1. This CDR3 is built from 16 residues. Germline CDR1 is KGHSH and CDR2 is LQKENI. V was pared by 1 base and J by 3 bases, with 3 bases of the junction left unmatched. This CDR3 reads CASSPQGTGGYYGYTF. DNA of the CDR3: TGTGCCAGCTCACCACAGGGGACAGGGGGCTACTATGGCTACACCTTC. Complete variable domain (other parts from reference TRBV18 and TRBJ1-2): NAGVMQNPRHLVRRRGQEARLRCSPMKGHSHVYWYRQLPEEGLKFMVYLQKENIIDESGMPKERFSAEFPKEGPSILRIQQVVRGDSAAYFCASSPQGTGGYYGYTFGSGTRLTVV.

This clonotype was observed a few times. J is TRBJ2-5 and V is TRBV5-1; the D call may be TRBD1 or TRBD2 (5 bases each). V lost 5 bases, J lost 2 bases, and 13 bases lay in between. The length of the CDR3 is 14 residues. CDR1 is SGHRS and CDR2 is YFSETQ in the germline V gene. CDR3 sequence reads: CASSSGDAQETQYF. The CDR3 DNA reads TGCGCCAGCAGTTCTGGGGACGCTCAAGAGACCCAGTACTTC.

This clonotype was recorded many times. The CDR3 DNA follows: TGTGCCAGCAGTGAAGTTGGGACTAGCGTTGAGACCCAGTACTTC. It yields the protein CASSEVGTSVETQYF. This chain connects TRBV6-1 to TRBJ2-5, with TRBD2 matching over 10 bases. V lost 1 base and J lost 5; bases outside the gene matches: 4. Germline CDR1 is MNHNS and CDR2 is SASEGT. This CDR3 contains 15 residues.

The V call is TRBV12-3 or TRBV12-4, the J call TRBJ1-5, with a possible D match to TRBD1 (5 bases). The CDR3 totals 12 residues. The V gene lost 7 bases and the J gene lost 2 bases, with 6 bases spanning the gap. The CDR3 region has the DNA TGTGCCAGCACGACAGGCAATCAGCCCCAGCATTTT. This sequence encodes CASTTGNQPQHF.

The chain uses TRBV2 and TRBJ2-1; possibly TRBD2 for D (5 bases). This CDR3 spans 12 amino acids. CDR1 SNHLY and CDR2 FYNNEI come from the germline V gene. V was cut by 8 bases and J by 8 bases, with 13 bases left in between. The CDR3 spells CASGPSFHEQFF. In DNA form, the CDR3 reads TGTGCCAGCGGACCTAGCTTCCATGAGCAGTTCTTC.

The rearrangement links TRBV7-2 to TRBJ2-3; D is undetermined. The V and J ends lost 5 bases and 2 bases respectively, with 8 bases between them. CDR1 is SGHTA, CDR2 FQGNSA, per germline. The CDR3 is 13 residues long. CDR3 amino acids: CASSVTITDTQYF. DNA for the CDR3: TGTGCCAGCAGCGTTACGATCACAGATACGCAGTATTTT. The full variable domain, in which reference TRBV7-2 and TRBJ2-3 provide the parts outside the CDR3, is GAGVSQSPSNKVTEKGKDVELRCDPISGHTALYWYRQSLGQGLEFLIYFQGNSAPDKSGLPSDRFSAERTGGSVSTLTIQRTQQEDSAVYLCASSVTITDTQYFGPGTRLTVL.

The chain recombines TRBV5-8 with TRBJ2-2, with TRBD1 identical over 8 bases. In germline, CDR1 is SGHTS, CDR2 YDEGEE. The CDR3 runs to 15 residues. With V trimmed by 3 bases and J by 3 bases, 4 bases remained unmatched. The CDR3 loop reads CASSSGTGDTGELFF. The CDR3 nucleotides are TGTGCCAGCAGCTCTGGGACAGGAGACACCGGGGAGCTGTTTTTT.